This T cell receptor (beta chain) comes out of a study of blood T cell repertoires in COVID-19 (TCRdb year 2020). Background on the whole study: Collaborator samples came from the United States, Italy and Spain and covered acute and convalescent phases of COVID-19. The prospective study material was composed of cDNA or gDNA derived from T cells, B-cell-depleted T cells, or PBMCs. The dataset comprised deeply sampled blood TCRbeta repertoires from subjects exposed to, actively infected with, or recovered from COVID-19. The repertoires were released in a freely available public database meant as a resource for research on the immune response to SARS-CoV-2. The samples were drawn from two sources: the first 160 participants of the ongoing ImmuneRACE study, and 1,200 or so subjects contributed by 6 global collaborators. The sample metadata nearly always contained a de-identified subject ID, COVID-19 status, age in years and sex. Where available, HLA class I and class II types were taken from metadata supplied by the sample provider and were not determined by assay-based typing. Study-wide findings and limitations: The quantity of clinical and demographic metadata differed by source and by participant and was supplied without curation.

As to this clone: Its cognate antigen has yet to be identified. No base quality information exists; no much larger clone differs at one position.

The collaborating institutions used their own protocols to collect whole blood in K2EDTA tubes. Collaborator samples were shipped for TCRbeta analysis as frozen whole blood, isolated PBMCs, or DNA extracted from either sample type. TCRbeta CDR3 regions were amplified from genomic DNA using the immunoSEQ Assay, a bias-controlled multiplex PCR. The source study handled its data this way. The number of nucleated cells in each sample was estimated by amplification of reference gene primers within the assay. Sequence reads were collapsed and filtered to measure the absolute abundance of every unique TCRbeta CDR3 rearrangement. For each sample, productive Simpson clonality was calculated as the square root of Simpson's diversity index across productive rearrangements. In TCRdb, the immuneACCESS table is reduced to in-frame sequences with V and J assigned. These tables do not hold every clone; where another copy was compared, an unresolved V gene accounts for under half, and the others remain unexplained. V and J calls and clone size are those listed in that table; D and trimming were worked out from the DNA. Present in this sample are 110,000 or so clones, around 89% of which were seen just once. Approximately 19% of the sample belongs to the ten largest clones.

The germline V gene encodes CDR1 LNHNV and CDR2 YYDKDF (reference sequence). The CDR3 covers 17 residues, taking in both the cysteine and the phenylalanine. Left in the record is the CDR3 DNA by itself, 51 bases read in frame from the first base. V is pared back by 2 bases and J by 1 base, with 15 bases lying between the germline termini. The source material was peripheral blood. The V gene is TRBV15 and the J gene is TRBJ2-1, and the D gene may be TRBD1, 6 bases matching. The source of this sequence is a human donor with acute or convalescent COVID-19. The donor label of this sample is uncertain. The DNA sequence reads TGTGCCACCAGCAGAACGACAGGCCAATCGTCCTACAATGAGCAGTTCTTC. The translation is CATSRTTGQSSYNEQFF.